This is a list of T cell receptor beta chains from one sample in a study of blood T cell repertoires in COVID-19. TCRdb's copy holds only in-frame clones and misses some; the assay was immunoSEQ multiplex PCR. Of 300,000 to 400,000 clones in the sample, over 75% are singletons; the top ten hold roughly 1%. Sequenced sample: PBMCs or T cells enriched from blood (not recorded which). Receptor source: a woman younger than 45 who had recovered from COVID-19. Both conserved end residues are trimmed from each CDR3. Expanded clones get a size class; other rows say once, few or many, or leave the size out.

clone_size j_call v_call cdr3_aa
- TRBJ2-5 TRBV2 ASSDVTGGVWETQY
- TRBJ1-1 TRBV12-5 ASGLETGTATTEAF
few TRBJ2-7 TRBV7-8 ASSLSLTGGDSYEQY
- TRBJ1-1 TRBV18 ASVKTGMDTEAF
- TRBJ2-7 TRBV6-5 ASLPGQGSSYEQY
- TRBJ1-2 TRBV6-2/TRBV6-3 ASSYFIDSTEGYT
- TRBJ1-2 TRBV4-1 ASSLTDSPGYT
- TRBJ1-5 TRBV28 ASSQLNQPQH
- TRBJ2-5 TRBV11-2 ASTPRAAGKETQY
- TRBJ2-7 TRBV5-6 ASSLRQGAYEQY
- TRBJ2-7 TRBV5-1 ASRGTGGFSEQY
- TRBJ2-5 TRBV3-1/TRBV3-2 ASSQEGRTRIEETQY
few TRBJ1-5 TRBV28 ASSTPEGQSRNQPQH
- TRBJ1-2 TRBV5-4 ASSLGGGGGYT
- TRBJ2-1 TRBV9 ASSVSLGGHNEQF
- TRBJ1-2 TRBV19 ASSMPGYEDGYT
- TRBJ1-1 TRBV27 ASSLVAGVEAF
- TRBJ2-7 TRBV12-3/TRBV12-4 ASSFPGANEQY
- TRBJ1-3 TRBV28 ASTYGGGHFSGNTIY
- TRBJ1-1 TRBV28 ASRSGDYNTEAF
few TRBJ2-3 TRBV11-2 ASSPGTEGDTQY
- TRBJ2-3 TRBV28 ASSSPPTSDSADTQY
- TRBJ1-1 TRBV19 ASMGRGNTEAF
once TRBJ2-6 TRBV7-8 ASSLVATRPSSGANVLT
- TRBJ2-1 TRBV6-5 ASSYSSASNEQF
- TRBJ2-7 TRBV5-6 ASTPSPGTGGSEQY
- TRBJ2-4 TRBV18 ASSPRGGENIQY
- TRBJ1-2 TRBV28 ASSWKATGRYGYT
- TRBJ1-4 TRBV30 AWKLGVANEKLF